The text below deals with one T cell receptor beta chain. Germline CDR1 is PRHDT and CDR2 is FYEKMQ (reference sequence). V was cut by 4 bases and J by 3 bases, with 15 bases left in between. This CDR3 has 15 amino acids. This sample stems from a study of blood T cell repertoires in COVID-19. Clones were sequenced by immunoSEQ multiplex PCR, and TCRdb holds only the in-frame ones, with some missing. Here the sample spans some 310,000 clones, about nine tenths being singletons. The V and J genes are TRBV13 and TRBJ1-2; D ambiguous. The receptor comes from a young woman who had recovered from COVID-19. The material sequenced was PBMCs or T cells enriched from blood (not recorded which). The CDR3 spells CASSSSDSAHYGYTF. The CDR3 bases are TGTGCCAGCAGCTCGTCGGACTCGGCCCACTATGGCTACACCTTC.